The subject of this entry is one T cell receptor beta chain. Authors' analysis steps: Cell counts per sample came from amplifying reference gene primers. Data came from immunoSEQ multiplex PCR; TCRdb stores just in-frame clones and leaves some out. From that table come the V and J calls and clone size; the DNA was used to work out D and trimming. The repertoire holds about 320,000 clones, with approximately 85% as singletons. The data belong to a study of blood T cell repertoires in COVID-19. Across the whole study: Acute and convalescent COVID-19 samples came from the United States, Italy and Spain. PBMCs, B-cell-depleted T cells, or T cells were the source of the cDNA or gDNA that made up the material.

Germline V gene lookup returns CDR1 MGHDK and CDR2 SYGVNS. The CDR3 contains 13 residues. Trimming removed 7 bases from V and 7 bases from J, with 16 bases in between. The sequencing sample was made of peripheral blood. The TCR sequence derives from a human donor in a cohort sampled during active COVID-19. This chain uses TRBV25-1 with TRBJ1-1; D perhaps matches TRBD1 (5 bases). In DNA form, the CDR3 reads TGTGCCAGCACTCAGGGCCAATGGGGTGAAGCTTTCTTT. Translating gives CASTQGQWGEAFF.